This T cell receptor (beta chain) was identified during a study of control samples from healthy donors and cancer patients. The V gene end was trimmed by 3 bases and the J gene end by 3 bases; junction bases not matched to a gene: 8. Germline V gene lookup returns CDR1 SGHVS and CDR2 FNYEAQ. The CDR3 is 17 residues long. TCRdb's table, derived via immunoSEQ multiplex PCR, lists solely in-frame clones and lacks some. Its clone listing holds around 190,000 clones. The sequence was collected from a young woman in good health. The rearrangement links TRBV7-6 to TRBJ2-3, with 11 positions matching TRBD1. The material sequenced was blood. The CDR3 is CASSFLRTGGDTDTQYF. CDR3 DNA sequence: TGTGCCAGCAGCTTCTTACGGACAGGGGGCGATACAGATACGCAGTATTTT.